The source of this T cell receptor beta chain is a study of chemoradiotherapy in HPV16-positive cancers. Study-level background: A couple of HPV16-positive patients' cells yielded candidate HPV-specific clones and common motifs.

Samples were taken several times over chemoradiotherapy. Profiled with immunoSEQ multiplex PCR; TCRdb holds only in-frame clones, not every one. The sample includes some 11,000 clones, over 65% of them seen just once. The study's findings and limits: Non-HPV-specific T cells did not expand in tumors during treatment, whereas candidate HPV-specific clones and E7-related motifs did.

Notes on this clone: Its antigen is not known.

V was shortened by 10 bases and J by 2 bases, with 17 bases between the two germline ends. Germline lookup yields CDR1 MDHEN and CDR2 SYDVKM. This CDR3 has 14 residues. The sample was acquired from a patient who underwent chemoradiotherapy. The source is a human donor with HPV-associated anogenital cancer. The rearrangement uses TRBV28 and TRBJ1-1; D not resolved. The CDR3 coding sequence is TGTGCCACTCAACCGGGTGGTGGCAACACTGAAGCTTTCTTT. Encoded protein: CATQPGGGNTEAFF.